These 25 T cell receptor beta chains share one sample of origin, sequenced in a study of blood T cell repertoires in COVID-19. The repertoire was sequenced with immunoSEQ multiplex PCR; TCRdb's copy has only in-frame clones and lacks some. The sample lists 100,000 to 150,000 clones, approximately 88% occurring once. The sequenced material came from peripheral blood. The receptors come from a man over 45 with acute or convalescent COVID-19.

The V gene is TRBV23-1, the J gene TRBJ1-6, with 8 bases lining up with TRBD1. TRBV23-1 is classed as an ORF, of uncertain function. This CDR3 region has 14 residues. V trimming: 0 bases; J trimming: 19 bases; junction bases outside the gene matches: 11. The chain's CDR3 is CASSQSFTGQVFHF. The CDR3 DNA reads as TGCGCCAGCAGTCAATCCTTCACGGGACAGGTTTTTCACTTT.

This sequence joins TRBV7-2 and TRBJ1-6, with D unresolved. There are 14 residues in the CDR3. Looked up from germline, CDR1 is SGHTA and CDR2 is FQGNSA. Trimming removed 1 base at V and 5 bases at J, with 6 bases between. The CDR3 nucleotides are TGTGCCAGCAGCTTAGTCCTCGATAATTCACCCCTCCACTTT. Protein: CASSLVLDNSPLHF.

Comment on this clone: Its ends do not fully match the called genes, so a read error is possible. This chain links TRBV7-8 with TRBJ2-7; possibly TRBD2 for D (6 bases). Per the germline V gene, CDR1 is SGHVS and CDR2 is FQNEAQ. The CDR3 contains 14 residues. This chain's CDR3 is CASSLSSPGAFRVF. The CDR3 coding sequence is TGTGCCAGCAGCTTAAGTAGCCCGGGAGCCTTTCGAGTCTTC.

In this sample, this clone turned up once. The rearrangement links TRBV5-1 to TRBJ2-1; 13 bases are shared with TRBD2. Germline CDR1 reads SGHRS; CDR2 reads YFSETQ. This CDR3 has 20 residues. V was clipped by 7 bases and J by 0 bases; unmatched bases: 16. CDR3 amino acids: CASAPRPGLAGWNSYNEQFF. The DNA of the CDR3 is TGCGCCAGCGCCCCGAGGCCGGGACTAGCGGGATGGAACTCCTACAATGAGCAGTTCTTC.

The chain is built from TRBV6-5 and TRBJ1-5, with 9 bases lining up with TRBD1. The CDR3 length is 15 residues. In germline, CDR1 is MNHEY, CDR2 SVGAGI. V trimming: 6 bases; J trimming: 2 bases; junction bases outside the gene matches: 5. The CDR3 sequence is CASRAGQGGNQPQHF. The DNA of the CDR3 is TGTGCCAGCAGAGCGGGACAGGGCGGCAATCAGCCCCAGCATTTT.

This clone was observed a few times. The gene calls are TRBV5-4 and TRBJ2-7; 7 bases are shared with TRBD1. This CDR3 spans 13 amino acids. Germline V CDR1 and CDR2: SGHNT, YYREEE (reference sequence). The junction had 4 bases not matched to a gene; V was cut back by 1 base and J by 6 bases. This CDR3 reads CASSLNRGGEQYF. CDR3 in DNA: TGTGCCAGCAGCTTGAACAGGGGTGGCGAGCAGTACTTC.

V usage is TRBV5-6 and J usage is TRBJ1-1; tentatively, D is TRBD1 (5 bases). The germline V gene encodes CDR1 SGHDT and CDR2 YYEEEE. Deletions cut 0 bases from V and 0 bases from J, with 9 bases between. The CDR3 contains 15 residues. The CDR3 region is CASSLVQAMNTEAFF. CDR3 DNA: TGTGCCAGCAGCTTGGTACAGGCGATGAACACTGAAGCTTTCTTT.

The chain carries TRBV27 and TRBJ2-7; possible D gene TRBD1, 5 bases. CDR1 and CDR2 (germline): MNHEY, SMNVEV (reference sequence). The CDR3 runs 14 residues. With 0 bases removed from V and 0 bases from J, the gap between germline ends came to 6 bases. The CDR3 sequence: CASSLSQGSYEQYF. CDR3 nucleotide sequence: TGTGCCAGCAGTTTATCCCAGGGCTCCTACGAGCAGTACTTC.

CDR3 residues: CATKVFRQVYGYTF. CDR3 DNA sequence: TGTGCCACTAAAGTATTCAGGCAAGTCTATGGCTACACCTTC. This chain connects TRBV28 to TRBJ1-2; D not certain. The CDR3 spans 14 residues. V gave up 10 bases and J gave up 4 bases, with 19 bases separating them. The germline gives CDR1 MDHEN, CDR2 SYDVKM.

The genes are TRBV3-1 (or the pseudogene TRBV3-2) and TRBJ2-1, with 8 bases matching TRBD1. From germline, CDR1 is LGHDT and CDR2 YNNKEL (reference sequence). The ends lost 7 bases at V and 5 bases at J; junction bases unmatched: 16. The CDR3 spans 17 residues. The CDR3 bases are TGTGCCAGCAACTCACCGGTAGGGACAGGCCAAAACAATGAGCAGTTCTTC. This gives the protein CASNSPVGTGQNNEQFF.

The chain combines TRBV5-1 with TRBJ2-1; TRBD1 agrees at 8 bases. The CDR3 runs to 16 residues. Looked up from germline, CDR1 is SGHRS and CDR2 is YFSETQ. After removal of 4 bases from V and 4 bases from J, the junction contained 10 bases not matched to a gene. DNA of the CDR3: TGCGCCAGCAGCCCCGAAGTGACAGGGGCTTACAATGAGCAGTTCTTC. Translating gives CASSPEVTGAYNEQFF.

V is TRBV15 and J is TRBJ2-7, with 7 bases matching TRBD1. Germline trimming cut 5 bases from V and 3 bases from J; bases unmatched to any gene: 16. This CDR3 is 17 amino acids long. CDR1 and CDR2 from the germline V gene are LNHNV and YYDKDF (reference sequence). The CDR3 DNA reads TGTGCCACCAGCGTAAATTATGATTCGGACAGGTTCTACGAGCAGTACTTC. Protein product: CATSVNYDSDRFYEQYF.

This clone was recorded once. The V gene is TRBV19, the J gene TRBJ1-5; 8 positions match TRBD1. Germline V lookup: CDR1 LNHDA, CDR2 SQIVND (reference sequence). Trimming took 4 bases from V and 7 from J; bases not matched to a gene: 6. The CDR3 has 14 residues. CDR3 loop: CASSTRTGLQPQHF. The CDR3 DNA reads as TGTGCCAGTAGTACCCGGACAGGGCTCCAGCCCCAGCATTTT.

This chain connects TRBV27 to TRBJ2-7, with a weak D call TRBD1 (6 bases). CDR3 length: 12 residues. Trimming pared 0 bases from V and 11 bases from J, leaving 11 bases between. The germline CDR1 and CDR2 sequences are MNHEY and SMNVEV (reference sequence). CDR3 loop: CASSLSGGEEYF. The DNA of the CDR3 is TGTGCCAGCAGTTTATCAGGGGGAGAGGAGTACTTC.

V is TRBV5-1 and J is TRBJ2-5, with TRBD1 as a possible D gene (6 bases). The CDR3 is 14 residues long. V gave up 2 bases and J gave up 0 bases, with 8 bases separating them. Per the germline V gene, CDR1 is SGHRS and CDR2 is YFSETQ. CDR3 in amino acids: CASSLTGNQETQYF. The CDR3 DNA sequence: TGCGCCAGCAGCTTAACAGGGAACCAAGAGACCCAGTACTTC.

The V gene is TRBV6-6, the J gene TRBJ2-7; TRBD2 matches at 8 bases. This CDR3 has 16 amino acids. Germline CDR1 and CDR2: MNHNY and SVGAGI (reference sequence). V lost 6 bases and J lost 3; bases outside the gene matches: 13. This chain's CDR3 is CASSPALAGPHYEQYF. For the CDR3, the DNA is TGTGCCAGCAGCCCAGCTTTAGCGGGGCCCCACTACGAGCAGTACTTC.

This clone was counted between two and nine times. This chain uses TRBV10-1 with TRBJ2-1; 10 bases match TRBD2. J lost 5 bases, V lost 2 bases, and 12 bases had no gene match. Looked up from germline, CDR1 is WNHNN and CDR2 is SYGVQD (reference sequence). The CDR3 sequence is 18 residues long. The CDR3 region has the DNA TGCGCCAGCAGTGAGCTAACGGCTAGCGGGGGTCGGAACAATGAGCAGTTCTTC. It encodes CASSELTASGGRNNEQFF.

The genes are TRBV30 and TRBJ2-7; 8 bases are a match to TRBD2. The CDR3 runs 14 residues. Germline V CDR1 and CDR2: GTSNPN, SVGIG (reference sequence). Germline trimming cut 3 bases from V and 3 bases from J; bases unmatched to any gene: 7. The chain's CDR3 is CAWRIAGIFYEQYF. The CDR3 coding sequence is TGTGCCTGGAGGATAGCGGGAATCTTCTACGAGCAGTACTTC.

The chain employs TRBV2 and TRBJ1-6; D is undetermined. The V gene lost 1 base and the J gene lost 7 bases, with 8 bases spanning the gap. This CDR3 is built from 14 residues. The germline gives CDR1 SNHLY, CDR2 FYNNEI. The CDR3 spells CASSEGQWNSPLHF. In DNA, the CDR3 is TGTGCCAGCAGTGAAGGGCAGTGGAATTCACCCCTCCACTTT.

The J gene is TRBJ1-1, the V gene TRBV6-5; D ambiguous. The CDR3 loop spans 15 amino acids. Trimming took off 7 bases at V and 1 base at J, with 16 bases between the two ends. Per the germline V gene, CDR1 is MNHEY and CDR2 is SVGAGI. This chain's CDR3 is CASKSAQRGNTEAFF. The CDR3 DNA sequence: TGTGCCAGCAAGTCCGCTCAGCGGGGGAACACTGAAGCTTTCTTT.

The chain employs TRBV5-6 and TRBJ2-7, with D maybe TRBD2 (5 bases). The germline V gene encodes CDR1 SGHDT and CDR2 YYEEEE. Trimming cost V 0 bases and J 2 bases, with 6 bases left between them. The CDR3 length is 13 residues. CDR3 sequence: CASSLGGPYEQYF. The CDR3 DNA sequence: TGTGCCAGCAGCTTGGGAGGGCCCTACGAGCAGTACTTC. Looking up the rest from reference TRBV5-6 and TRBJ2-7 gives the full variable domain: DAGVTQSPTHLIKTRGQQVTLRCSPKSGHDTVSWYQQALGQGPQFIFQYYEEEERQRGNFPDRFSGHQFPNYSSELNVNALLLGDSALYLCASSLGGPYEQYFGPGTRLTVT.

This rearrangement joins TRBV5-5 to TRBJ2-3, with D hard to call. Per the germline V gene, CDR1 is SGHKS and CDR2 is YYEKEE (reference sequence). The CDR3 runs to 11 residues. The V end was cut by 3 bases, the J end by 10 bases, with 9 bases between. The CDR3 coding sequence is TGTGCCAGCAGCTCCGGGTTGGCGCAGTATTTT. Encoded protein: CASSSGLAQYF.

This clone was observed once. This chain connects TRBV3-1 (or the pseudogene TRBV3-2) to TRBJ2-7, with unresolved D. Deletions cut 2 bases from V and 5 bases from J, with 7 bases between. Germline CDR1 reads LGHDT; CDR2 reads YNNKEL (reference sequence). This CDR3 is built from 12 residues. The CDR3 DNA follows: TGTGCCAGCAGCCAACAACACCACGAGCAGTACTTC. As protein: CASSQQHHEQYF.

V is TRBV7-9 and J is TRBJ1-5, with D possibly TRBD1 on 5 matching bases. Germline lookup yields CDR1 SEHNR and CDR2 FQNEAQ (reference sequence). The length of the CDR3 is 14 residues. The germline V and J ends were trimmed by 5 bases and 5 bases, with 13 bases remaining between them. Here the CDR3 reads CASSQGRADQPQHF. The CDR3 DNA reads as TGTGCCAGCAGCCAGGGCAGGGCGGATCAGCCCCAGCATTTT. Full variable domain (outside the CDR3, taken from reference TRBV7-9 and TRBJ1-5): DTGVSQNPRHKITKRGQNVTFRCDPISEHNRLYWYRQTLGQGPEFLTYFQNEAQLEKSRLLSDRFSAERPKGSFSTLEIQRTEQGDSAMYLCASSQGRADQPQHFGDGTRLSIL.

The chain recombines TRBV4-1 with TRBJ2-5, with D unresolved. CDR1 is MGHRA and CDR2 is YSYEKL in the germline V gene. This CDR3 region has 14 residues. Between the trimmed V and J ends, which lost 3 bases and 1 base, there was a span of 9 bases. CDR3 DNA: TGCGCCAGCAGCCAGAACCCCGGCCAAGAGACCCAGTACTTC. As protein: CASSQNPGQETQYF.